Listed below are T cell receptor beta chains from one sample, sequenced in a study of blood T cell repertoires in COVID-19. Profiling relied on immunoSEQ multiplex PCR, and the TCRdb table lists in-frame clones only, not all of them. Of tens of thousands of clones listed, approximately 79% are singletons. The sequenced material came from peripheral blood. The receptors were sampled from a man at least 80 years old with active COVID-19. Both conserved end residues are part of each CDR3. A D gene is named only where the DNA matches it firmly. Only some rows state a clone size, as once, few, many or a class for expanded clones.

clone_size: few
v_call: TRBV7-9
d_call: TRBD2
j_call: TRBJ2-7
cdr3_nt: TGTGCCAGCAGCCAAAGCGGGGGGCGGACCTACGAGCAGTACTTC
cdr3_aa: CASSQSGGRTYEQYF

clone_size: once
v_call: TRBV28
d_call: .
j_call: TRBJ1-5
cdr3_nt: TGTGCCAGCAGTTTAGCCGTATTCAGTAATCAGCCCCAGCATTTT
cdr3_aa: CASSLAVFSNQPQHF

clone_size: .
v_call: TRBV6-2/TRBV6-3
d_call: TRBD2
j_call: TRBJ2-5
cdr3_nt: TGTGCCAGCAGTAACCGACTAGCGGGGAACCAAGAGACCCAGTACTTC
cdr3_aa: CASSNRLAGNQETQYF

clone_size: .
v_call: TRBV5-1
d_call: .
j_call: TRBJ1-2
cdr3_nt: TGCGCCAGCAGCCCGGACACCCTCGTCCGCGCGCGGCGTGGCTACACCTTC
cdr3_aa: CASSPDTLVRARRGYTF

clone_size: .
v_call: TRBV5-1
d_call: .
j_call: TRBJ1-4
cdr3_nt: TGCGCCAGCAGCCCTAGTCCCCAGACGGCAACTAATGAAAAACTGTTTTTT
cdr3_aa: CASSPSPQTATNEKLFF

clone_size: .
v_call: TRBV10-3
d_call: TRBD2
j_call: TRBJ2-1
cdr3_nt: TGTGCCATCAGTGACCGACTAGCGGGGGGTCGTAATGAGCAGTTCTTC
cdr3_aa: CAISDRLAGGRNEQFF

clone_size: .
v_call: TRBV6-1
d_call: TRBD1
j_call: TRBJ1-1
cdr3_nt: TGTGCCAGCAGTGAGATAGGACAGGGCGAAGCTTTCTTT
cdr3_aa: CASSEIGQGEAFF

clone_size: few
v_call: TRBV4-1
d_call: .
j_call: TRBJ2-1
cdr3_nt: TGCGCCAGCAGCCGGGGCGGGGACGGCCTCCCTGTCTTC
cdr3_aa: CASSRGGDGLPVF

clone_size: few
v_call: TRBV28
d_call: .
j_call: TRBJ1-2
cdr3_nt: TGTGCCAGCAGTTCCCCAGGACGGAGGTTCGGTGGCTACACCTTC
cdr3_aa: CASSSPGRRFGGYTF

clone_size: few
v_call: TRBV6-5
d_call: .
j_call: TRBJ1-1
cdr3_nt: TGTGCCAGCAGTTACGGAGGGACGGTTAACACTGAAGCTTTCTTT
cdr3_aa: CASSYGGTVNTEAFF

clone_size: .
v_call: TRBV5-6
d_call: TRBD2
j_call: TRBJ2-2
cdr3_nt: TGTGCCAGCAGCGGCGGGAGTCTAACCGGGGAGCTGTTTTTT
cdr3_aa: CASSGGSLTGELFF

clone_size: .
v_call: TRBV4-1
d_call: .
j_call: TRBJ2-1
cdr3_nt: TGCGCCAGCAGCCCTACCGCGGGACTCTTCGGAAATGAGCAGTTCTTC
cdr3_aa: CASSPTAGLFGNEQFF

clone_size: .
v_call: TRBV5-6
d_call: .
j_call: TRBJ2-6
cdr3_nt: TGTGCCAGCAGCTTGCTAGCGAGGGCTGGGGCCAACGTCCTGACTTTC
cdr3_aa: CASSLLARAGANVLTF

clone_size: .
v_call: TRBV30
d_call: TRBD2
j_call: TRBJ2-5
cdr3_nt: TGTGCCTGGAGTGTAGAGGGGAGGGCGGCGACCCAGTACTTC
cdr3_aa: CAWSVEGRAATQYF

clone_size: .
v_call: TRBV6-2/TRBV6-3
d_call: .
j_call: TRBJ1-5
cdr3_nt: TGTGCCAGCAGTTACTCATCCCAGAGCAATCAGCCCCAGCATTTT
cdr3_aa: CASSYSSQSNQPQHF

clone_size: .
v_call: TRBV27
d_call: .
j_call: TRBJ2-7
cdr3_nt: TGTGCCAGCAGTTTAAATCCGGTCTACGAGCAGTACTTC
cdr3_aa: CASSLNPVYEQYF

clone_size: .
v_call: TRBV9
d_call: TRBD1
j_call: TRBJ2-1
cdr3_nt: TGTGCCAGCAGCCGGACCCCCACAGGGGGCTCCTACAATGAGCAGTTCTTC
cdr3_aa: CASSRTPTGGSYNEQFF

clone_size: .
v_call: TRBV5-1
d_call: .
j_call: TRBJ1-2
cdr3_nt: TGCGCCAGCAGCTTGGTGGGGCTCTCCCAGCGAGAGTATGGCTACACCTTC
cdr3_aa: CASSLVGLSQREYGYTF

clone_size: .
v_call: TRBV18
d_call: .
j_call: TRBJ1-3
cdr3_nt: TGTGCCAGCTCACCAGTTGTAAGCTCTGGGACACAAGGAAACACCATATATTTT
cdr3_aa: CASSPVVSSGTQGNTIYF

clone_size: few
v_call: TRBV6-6
d_call: TRBD1
j_call: TRBJ2-1
cdr3_nt: TGTGCCAGCACAATACAGGGGAATGAGCAGTTCTTC
cdr3_aa: CASTIQGNEQFF

clone_size: .
v_call: TRBV12-5
d_call: .
j_call: TRBJ1-5
cdr3_nt: TGTGCTAGTGGTTTGGGAGGGGGTCGCGAGGGTAGCAATCAGCCCCAGCATTTT
cdr3_aa: CASGLGGGREGSNQPQHF

clone_size: .
v_call: TRBV7-9
d_call: TRBD2
j_call: TRBJ2-3
cdr3_nt: TGTGCCAGCAGCTTAAGAGTAGCGGGGGATTACCTAACAGATACGCAGTATTTT
cdr3_aa: CASSLRVAGDYLTDTQYF

clone_size: few
v_call: TRBV10-3
d_call: TRBD1
j_call: TRBJ1-4
cdr3_nt: TGTGCCACCGGGGATGACAGGGGGCGCCGTGAAAAACTGTTTTTT
cdr3_aa: CATGDDRGRREKLFF

clone_size: few
v_call: TRBV12-1
d_call: .
j_call: TRBJ2-5
cdr3_nt: TGTGCCAGCAGCTCGGACAGGATAGAGACCCAGTACTTC
cdr3_aa: CASSSDRIETQYF